This T cell receptor (beta chain) was recorded in a study of identical twins. Study-level results: Within monozygotic twins, out-of-frame TCR alpha sharing was underestimated by the models. Fewer insertions marked abundant cord blood beta clonotypes; young adult naive trended weakly, memory not at all.

As for this clonotype: Its antigen is not identified.

V was pared by 3 bases and J by 7 bases, with 8 bases of the junction left unmatched. This CDR3 spans 16 amino acids. The germline V gene encodes CDR1 KGHDR and CDR2 SFDVKD. A universal primer site arose from template switching, and cDNA bore unique molecular identifiers. MiXCR, applied by TCRdb to the 5' RACE reads, yields one record per CDR3 protein. The table records 400,000 to 600,000 distinct CDR3 sequences, approximately 20% of them present only once. The data were also submitted as part of a second study, on yellow fever vaccine responses in identical twins.

Material for sequencing was CD4+ T cells sorted from blood. This rearrangement joins TRBV24-1 to TRBJ2-1; 10 bases map to TRBD1. The receptor was isolated from a woman under 30 in good health. CDR3 in DNA: TGTGCCACCAGTGATGCCGGGACAGGGGTAAGAAATGAGCAGTTCTTC. Protein sequence: CATSDAGTGVRNEQFF.